This T cell receptor (beta chain) was sequenced during a study of T cell responses to AZD1222 COVID-19 vaccine. Per the germline V gene, CDR1 is LGHNT and CDR2 is FRNRAP. This CDR3 contains 15 residues. The junction had 9 bases not matched to a gene; V was cut back by 2 bases and J by 9 bases. The data were produced by immunoSEQ multiplex PCR, yet TCRdb's version contains in-frame clones alone and is incomplete. The sample records 130,000 or so clones, more than 85% being singletons. Comment on this clone: The antigen remains unidentified.

Study-wide results and caveats: White British people made up most donors, females outnumbered males, and clonal diversity was possibly underestimated. Regions 160-218 and 743-854 held dominance among vaccine-associated CD4 TCRs, which spanned spike.

Material: peripheral blood, obtained 28 days after the second AZD1222 dose. This receptor was obtained from an adult who received the AZD1222 COVID-19 vaccine. The chain links TRBV12-5 to TRBJ1-2; TRBD1 matches 10 bases. CDR3 DNA sequence: TGTGCTAGTGGTTTGACCATTGGGACAGGGGTGAGCTACACCTTC. This gives the protein CASGLTIGTGVSYTF.